The 23 T cell receptor beta chains listed next were all sequenced from one sample in a study of PD-1 blockade in classical Hodgkin lymphoma. Method: immunoSEQ multiplex PCR; TCRdb's copy keeps in-frame clones and lacks some. The sample shows about 21,000 clones, roughly 94% of them seen only once. Time point given: newly diagnosed, previously untreated cHL patient sample. Sequenced: peripheral blood mononuclear cells (PBMCs). The receptor source for this set is a human donor with classical Hodgkin lymphoma.

This chain uses TRBV18 with TRBJ2-3; D is perhaps TRBD2 (5 bases). The CDR3 covers 17 residues. V was trimmed by 3 bases and J by 8 bases, leaving 24 bases between them. Germline values: CDR1 KGHSH, CDR2 LQKENI. The CDR3 here is CASSPGGLISPRPTQYF. CDR3 nucleotides: TGTGCCAGCTCACCCGGAGGACTTATTTCCCCTCGGCCTACGCAGTATTTT.

The CDR3 loop is CASSVVPGMADTQYF. Here the CDR3 DNA reads TGTGCCAGCAGCGTAGTGCCGGGGATGGCAGATACGCAGTATTTT. The genes are TRBV9 and TRBJ2-3, with D maybe TRBD2 (5 bases). The CDR3 has 15 amino acids. V gave up 0 bases and J gave up 4 bases, with 12 bases separating them. Germline V gene sequence: CDR1 SGDLS, CDR2 YYNGEE.

This chain connects TRBV7-9 to TRBJ1-2, with 11 bases identical to TRBD1. CDR3 length: 18 amino acids. Trimming cost V 8 bases and J 6 bases; bases outside gene matches: 20. The germline V gene encodes CDR1 SEHNR and CDR2 FQNEAQ (reference sequence). CDR3 bases: TGTGCCAGCCACCCAGGGGTTAACTATGGACAGGGGGCGAATGGCTACACCTTC. This encodes CASHPGVNYGQGANGYTF.

This clone was seen only once. The chain recombines TRBV30 with TRBJ1-2; D not certain. V gave up 4 bases and J gave up 5 bases, with 8 bases separating them. The CDR3 covers 11 residues. Germline V gene sequence: CDR1 GTSNPN, CDR2 SVGIG (reference sequence). CDR3 DNA: TGTGCCTGGACCACTGCTTATGGCTACACCTTC. This translates into CAWTTAYGYTF.

The CDR3 reads CASSAGPPSYNSPLHF. The CDR3 DNA follows: TGTGCCAGCAGCGCGGGACCTCCTTCTTATAATTCACCCCTCCACTTT. V is TRBV7-3 and J is TRBJ1-6, with D perhaps matching TRBD1 (5 bases). The CDR3 sequence is 16 residues long. CDR1 and CDR2 (germline): SGHTA, FQGTGA. V was trimmed by 5 bases and J by 4 bases, leaving 15 bases between them.

The CDR3 DNA follows: TGCGCCAGCAGCCACCTCGGAGGGGGACCAACTAATGAAAAACTGTTTTTT. It codes for CASSHLGGGPTNEKLFF. The rearrangement joins TRBV4-3 to TRBJ1-4; a weak D match, TRBD1 (6 bases). CDR3 length: 17 amino acids. Per the germline V gene, CDR1 is LGHNA and CDR2 is YSLEER. V shed 3 bases and J shed 0 bases, with 14 bases lying between them.

This clone has just one count. This sequence joins TRBV19 and TRBJ1-1, with unresolved D. Per germline, CDR1 LNHDA and CDR2 SQIVND (reference sequence). V lost 0 bases and J 4 bases, leaving 9 bases between the germline ends. The CDR3 totals 14 residues. CDR3 nucleotide sequence: TGTGCCAGTAGTATAGATCGTGCTGCCACTGAAGCTTTCTTT. As protein: CASSIDRAATEAFF.

This clone has just one count. The V call is TRBV2, the J call TRBJ2-2; 9 nucleotides line up with TRBD1. The germline V gene has CDR1 SNHLY and CDR2 FYNNEI. The CDR3 runs 16 residues. V gave up 4 bases and J gave up 4 bases; unmatched junction bases: 7. The CDR3 loop is CASSVTGGAGTGELFF. The CDR3 DNA reads TGTGCCAGCAGTGTAACAGGGGGCGCGGGCACCGGGGAGCTGTTTTTT.

This chain uses TRBV15 with TRBJ1-1, with D unclear. There are 16 residues in the CDR3. V dropped 0 bases and J dropped 0 bases, with 11 bases sitting between them. Germline CDR1 LNHNV, CDR2 YYDKDF (reference sequence). In nucleotides, the CDR3 is TGTGCCACCAGCAGAGAAACCCCGTTCATGAACACTGAAGCTTTCTTT. This sequence encodes CATSRETPFMNTEAFF.

J is TRBJ1-3 and V is TRBV19; D might be TRBD1 (5 bases). CDR3 length equals 15 residues. The germline CDR1 and CDR2 sequences are LNHDA and SQIVND (reference sequence). V lost 4 bases, J lost 1 base, and 11 bases lay in between. CDR3 loop: CASSTTPGSGNTIYF. The CDR3 bases are TGTGCCAGTAGTACCACCCCAGGGTCTGGAAACACCATATATTTT.

This rearrangement joins TRBV28 to TRBJ2-7; 7 bases are a match to TRBD1. The CDR3 has 13 amino acids. After removal of 5 bases from V and 5 bases from J, the junction contained 6 bases not matched to a gene. Germline assignment: CDR1 MDHEN and CDR2 SYDVKM. DNA for the CDR3: TGTGCCAGCAGTGGGACAGCAGGCCACGAGCAGTACTTC. This codes for CASSGTAGHEQYF.

The chain carries TRBV7-9 and TRBJ2-3, with D unresolved. Germline V gene lookup returns CDR1 SEHNR and CDR2 FQNEAQ (reference sequence). The CDR3 is 13 residues long. The V gene lost 1 base and the J gene lost 4 bases, with 6 bases spanning the gap. The CDR3 region is CASSLEGPDTQYF. As DNA, the CDR3 is TGTGCCAGCAGCTTAGAAGGTCCAGATACGCAGTATTTT. Full variable domain (missing parts from reference TRBV7-9 and TRBJ2-3): DTGVSQNPRHKITKRGQNVTFRCDPISEHNRLYWYRQTLGQGPEFLTYFQNEAQLEKSRLLSDRFSAERPKGSFSTLEIQRTEQGDSAMYLCASSLEGPDTQYFGPGTRLTVL.

The V gene is TRBV5-1, the J gene TRBJ1-1; 7 positions agree with TRBD1. Germline CDR1 is SGHRS and CDR2 is YFSETQ. The CDR3 has 14 amino acids. V lost 2 bases and J lost 3; bases outside the gene matches: 4. The CDR3 region is CASSFPTGDTEAFF. CDR3 in DNA: TGCGCCAGCAGCTTCCCTACAGGGGACACTGAAGCTTTCTTT. Full variable domain (remainder filled in from reference TRBV5-1 and TRBJ1-1): KAGVTQTPRYLIKTRGQQVTLSCSPISGHRSVSWYQQTPGQGLQFLFEYFSETQRNKGNFPGRFSGRQFSNSRSEMNVSTLELGDSALYLCASSFPTGDTEAFFGQGTRLTVV.

This rearrangement joins TRBV7-2 to TRBJ2-3; 8 nucleotides line up with TRBD1. This CDR3 is 15 amino acids long. CDR1 and CDR2 from the germline V gene are SGHTA and FQGNSA. Trimming at V came to 2 bases and at J to 0 bases, leaving 1 base not matched to a gene. The CDR3 DNA reads as TGTGCCAGCAGCTTAAGGACAGGGAGCACAGATACGCAGTATTTT. Its protein product is CASSLRTGSTDTQYF.

This clone was seen only once. The chain recombines TRBV2 with TRBJ2-7; maybe TRBD2 (6 bases). Germline V CDR1 and CDR2: SNHLY, FYNNEI. V dropped 4 bases and J dropped 1 base, with 11 bases sitting between them. There are 14 residues in the CDR3. Here the CDR3 reads CASSGRDSSYEQYF. In DNA, the CDR3 is TGTGCCAGCAGTGGCCGGGACTCTTCCTACGAGCAGTACTTC.

This chain links TRBV6-1 with TRBJ1-3; the D is unclear. The CDR3 is 16 amino acids. Germline values: CDR1 MNHNS, CDR2 SASEGT. V was shortened by 4 bases and J by 0 bases, with 13 bases between the two germline ends. The CDR3 here is CASSVVGRFSGNTIYF. In nucleotides, the CDR3 is TGTGCCAGCAGTGTGGTCGGGAGGTTCTCTGGAAACACCATATATTTT.

This chain connects TRBV2 to TRBJ2-2, with D hard to call. The CDR3 has 16 residues. V was pared by 2 bases and J by 0 bases, with 10 bases between. Germline CDR1 reads SNHLY; CDR2 reads FYNNEI. The CDR3: CASSERPFANTGELFF. The CDR3 bases are TGTGCCAGCAGTGAAAGGCCGTTCGCGAACACCGGGGAGCTGTTTTTT.

The CDR3 loop reads CASSETGGNEQFF. The CDR3 nucleotides are TGTGCCAGCAGTGAGACCGGGGGCAACGAGCAGTTCTTC. This rearrangement joins TRBV11-2 to TRBJ2-1, with D tentatively TRBD1 or TRBD2 (6 bases each). From germline, CDR1 is SGHAT and CDR2 FQNNGV. This CDR3 has 13 amino acids. Between the trimmed V and J ends, which lost 6 bases and 10 bases, there was a span of 16 bases.

V usage is TRBV4-3 and J usage is TRBJ2-1, with no clear D. V was pared by 0 bases and J by 1 base, with 13 bases between. The CDR3 has 17 residues. Germline CDR1 is LGHNA and CDR2 is YSLEER. This CDR3 reads CASSQELETSSYNEQFF. DNA of the CDR3: TGCGCCAGCAGCCAAGAATTAGAGACTTCTTCCTACAATGAGCAGTTCTTC.

DNA for the CDR3: TGTGCCAGCAGCTTAGCAGTGGTTGGAAACACCATATATTTT. It yields the protein CASSLAVVGNTIYF. This chain links TRBV7-2 with TRBJ1-3, with D uncertain. Trimming removed 0 bases from V and 3 bases from J, with 6 bases in between. The CDR3 is 14 residues long. Germline V gives CDR1 SGHTA, CDR2 FQGNSA.

The gene calls are TRBV21-1 and TRBJ1-2. TRBV21-1 counts as a pseudogene. The CDR3 contains 14 residues. For the CDR3, the DNA is TGTGCCAGCAGGGTATTCCTCAATATAGATGGCTACACCTTC. Translated: CASRVFLNIDGYTF.

Details on this clone: One junction end does not reproduce the germline sequence, and a read error may be involved. This chain uses TRBV7-9 with TRBJ2-7, with a tentative D call TRBD1 (6 bases). Germline V gene sequence: CDR1 SEHNR, CDR2 FQNEAQ (reference sequence). CDR3 length equals 13 residues. CDR3: CASSPRDIYKQYF. The CDR3 coding sequence is TGTGCCAGCAGCCCAAGGGACATCTACAAGCAGTACTTC.

The gene calls are TRBV6-4 and TRBJ2-2; no clear D. CDR3 length: 14 amino acids. V shed 3 bases and J shed 5 bases, with 10 bases lying between them. Germline V lookup: CDR1 MRHNA, CDR2 SNTAGT. The CDR3: CASSEGSTTGELFF. The CDR3 DNA reads TGTGCCAGCAGTGAGGGGTCTACTACCGGGGAGCTGTTTTTT.